Following are 11 T cell receptor beta chains from one sample sequenced in a study of response to subunit inactivated influenza vaccine (dated by TCRdb to the late 2010s). Libraries were built with RT-PCR. Sequencing was performed on an Illumina HiSeq 2500. TCRdb applied fastp at Q25 and MiXCR to the public reads, then kept only in-frame beta chains. Rows merge per CDR3 protein into single entries with the most common DNA and genes. The sample has 650,000 or so distinct CDR3 sequences on record, around 15% of them singletons. 6% to 9.5% of the sample rests with the top ten. Sequenced here: PBMCs from blood, sampled roughly 2 weeks before vaccination. Source of these receptors: a man between 50 and 59 years old who received an inactivated influenza vaccine. Donor details come from another sample of the same person, matched by shared clones.

The genes are TRBV20-1 and TRBJ2-3; 15 nucleotides agree with TRBD2. Germline lookup yields CDR1 DFQATT and CDR2 SNEGSKA (reference sequence). Losses at the gene ends were 0 bases for V and 8 bases for J; bases not matched to a gene: 9. The CDR3 length is 17 residues. CDR3 bases: TGCAGTGCTAGAGATGGACTAGCGGGAGGGGAACTTGGTACGCAGTATTTT. Its protein product is CSARDGLAGGELGTQYF.

V and J are TRBV27 and TRBJ1-1, with no clear D. CDR1 is MNHEY and CDR2 is SMNVEV in the germline V gene (reference sequence). CDR3 length equals 13 residues. Trimming left V 10 bases short and J 4 bases short, with 16 bases between. In DNA, the CDR3 is TGTGCCACGTTTGACCACATTGGCACTGAAGCTTTCTTT. This gives the protein CATFDHIGTEAFF.

This chain links TRBV6-1 with TRBJ2-2, with 8 bases aligning to TRBD2. The CDR3 consists of 15 residues. The V gene end was trimmed by 6 bases and the J gene end by 5 bases; junction bases not matched to a gene: 8. Germline V lookup: CDR1 MNHNS, CDR2 SASEGT. The CDR3, as DNA: TGTGCCAGCAGAGACGGGGGACTAGAAACCGGGGAGCTGTTTTTT. This codes for CASRDGGLETGELFF.

In regard to this clonotype: The junction and the germline gene differ at one end; a read error may be behind it. The rearrangement uses TRBV7-7 and TRBJ2-1, with D perhaps given as TRBD1 or TRBD2 (5 bases each). CDR3 size: 15 residues. The germline V gene encodes CDR1 SSHAT and CDR2 FNYEAQ (reference sequence). DNA for the CDR3: TGTGCTAGCAGCTCCGACGAGGGGTCCTACAATGAGCAGTTCTTC. Translation gives CASSSDEGSYNEQFF.

This chain links TRBV10-3 with TRBJ2-6, with a possible D match to TRBD2 (6 bases). The CDR3 covers 15 residues. Trimming cost V 6 bases and J 0 bases, with 9 bases left between them. Germline V gene sequence: CDR1 ENHRY, CDR2 SYGVKD. CDR3 nucleotides: TGTGCCATCAGGGGCGGGAACTCTGGGGCCAACGTCCTGACTTTC. Protein product: CAIRGGNSGANVLTF.

This clonotype has just a few counts. The chain recombines TRBV7-2 with TRBJ2-2; D possibly corresponds to TRBD2 (6 bases). This CDR3 comprises 15 residues. V shed 4 bases and J shed 5 bases, with 14 bases lying between them. In germline, CDR1 is SGHTA, CDR2 FQGNSA. In DNA, the CDR3 is TGTGCCAGCAGCTCGGACCCCGGAGGGACCGGGGAGCTGTTTTTT. Its translation: CASSSDPGGTGELFF. The variable domain in full, with the rest retrieved from reference TRBV7-2 and TRBJ2-2, is GAGVSQSPSNKVTEKGKDVELRCDPISGHTALYWYRQSLGQGLEFLIYFQGNSAPDKSGLPSDRFSAERTGGSVSTLTIQRTQQEDSAVYLCASSSDPGGTGELFFGEGSRLTVL.

In its sample, this clonotype was seen many times. The chain has TRBV20-1 and TRBJ1-4; D possibly corresponds to TRBD1 (5 bases). The CDR3 spans 12 residues. V was pared by 1 base and J by 6 bases, with 6 bases between. Germline CDR1 reads DFQATT; CDR2 reads SNEGSKA (reference sequence). CDR3 coding DNA: TGCAGTGCTAGAGTGGGGGATGAAAAACTGTTTTTT. Its translation: CSARVGDEKLFF.

The chain combines TRBV12-3 or TRBV12-4 with TRBJ2-1; TRBD1 agrees at 8 bases. V was pared by 6 bases and J by 2 bases, with 6 bases of the junction left unmatched. The CDR3 is 15 amino acids. DNA for the CDR3: TGTGCCAGCAGCCCCGACAGGGGAGCCTACAATGAGCAGTTCTTC. It specifies CASSPDRGAYNEQFF.

This clonotype was counted between two and nine times. This rearrangement joins TRBV12-3 or TRBV12-4 to TRBJ1-4; possible D gene TRBD1, 5 bases. The CDR3 has 11 amino acids. The V gene lost 8 bases and the J gene lost 9 bases, with 10 bases spanning the gap. The CDR3 here is CASGDFKKLFF. DNA of the CDR3: TGTGCCAGCGGGGACTTCAAAAAACTGTTTTTT.

This clonotype showed up many times. The rearrangement joins TRBV5-1 to TRBJ2-1, with 9 bases identical to TRBD1. Germline V lookup: CDR1 SGHRS, CDR2 YFSETQ. Trimming took 4 bases from V and 5 from J; bases not matched to a gene: 7. The CDR3 consists of 15 residues. CDR3 region: CASSRTGEAHNEQFF. The CDR3 nucleotides read TGCGCCAGCAGCCGGACAGGGGAAGCACACAATGAGCAGTTCTTC.

The V gene is TRBV12-3 or TRBV12-4, the J gene TRBJ2-1, with 10 bases matching TRBD2. V lost 0 bases and J lost 4; bases outside the gene matches: 18. The CDR3 totals 21 residues. CDR3 sequence reads: CASSLAPRLAGDPQMYNEQFF. Here the CDR3 DNA reads TGTGCCAGCAGTTTAGCGCCGCGGCTAGCGGGGGACCCTCAAATGTACAATGAGCAGTTCTTC.